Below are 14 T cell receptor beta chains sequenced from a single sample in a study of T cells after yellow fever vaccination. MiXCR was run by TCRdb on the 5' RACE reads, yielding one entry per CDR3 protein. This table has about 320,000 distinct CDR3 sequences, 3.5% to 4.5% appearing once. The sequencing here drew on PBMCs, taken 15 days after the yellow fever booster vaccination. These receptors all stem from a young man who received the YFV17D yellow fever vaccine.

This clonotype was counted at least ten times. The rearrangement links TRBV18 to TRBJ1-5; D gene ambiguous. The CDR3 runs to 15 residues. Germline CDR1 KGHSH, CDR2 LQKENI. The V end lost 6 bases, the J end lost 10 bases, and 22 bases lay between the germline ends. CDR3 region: CASSSTSEVAGPQHF. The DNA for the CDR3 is TGTGCCAGCTCCTCAACTAGTGAGGTGGCGGGCCCCCAGCATTTT. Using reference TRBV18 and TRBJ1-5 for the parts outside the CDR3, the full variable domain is NAGVMQNPRHLVRRRGQEARLRCSPMKGHSHVYWYRQLPEEGLKFMVYLQKENIIDESGMPKERFSAEFPKEGPSILRIQQVVRGDSAAYFCASSSTSEVAGPQHFGDGTRLSIL.

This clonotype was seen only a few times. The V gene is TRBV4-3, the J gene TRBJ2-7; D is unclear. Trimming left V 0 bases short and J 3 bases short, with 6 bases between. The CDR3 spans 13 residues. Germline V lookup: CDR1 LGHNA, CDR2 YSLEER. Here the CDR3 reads CASSQEIHYEQYF. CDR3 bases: TGCGCCAGCAGCCAAGAGATCCACTACGAGCAGTACTTC.

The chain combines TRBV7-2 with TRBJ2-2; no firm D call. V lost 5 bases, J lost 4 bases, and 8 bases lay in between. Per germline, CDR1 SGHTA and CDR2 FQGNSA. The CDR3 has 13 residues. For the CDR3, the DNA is TGTGCCAGCAGCCACTCGGGCACCGGGGAGCTGTTTTTT. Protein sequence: CASSHSGTGELFF.

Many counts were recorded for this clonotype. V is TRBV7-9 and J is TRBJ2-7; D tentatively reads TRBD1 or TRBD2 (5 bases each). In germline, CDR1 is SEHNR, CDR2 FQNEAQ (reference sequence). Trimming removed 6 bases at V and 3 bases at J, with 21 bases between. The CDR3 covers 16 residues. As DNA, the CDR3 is TGTGCCAGCAGGGGACGGATTGATACAGAAAACTACGAGCAGTACGTC. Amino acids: CASRGRIDTENYEQYV.

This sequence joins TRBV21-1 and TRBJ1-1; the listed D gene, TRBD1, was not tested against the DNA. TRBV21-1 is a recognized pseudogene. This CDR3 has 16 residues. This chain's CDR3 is CASSALDRTMNTEAFF. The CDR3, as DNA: TGTGCCAGCAGCGCATTGGACAGGACGATGAACACTGAAGCTTTCTTT.

DNA of the CDR3: TGTGCCAGCAGCCCCGAGGTCGGGGAGCTGTTTTTT. This codes for CASSPEVGELFF. The rearrangement links TRBV11-3 to TRBJ2-2; D remains ambiguous. Germline V gene sequence: CDR1 SGHNT, CDR2 YENEEA. With 5 bases removed from V and 7 bases from J, the gap between germline ends came to 8 bases. CDR3 size: 12 residues. The full variable domain, in which reference TRBV11-3 and TRBJ2-2 provide the parts outside the CDR3, is EAGVVQSPRYKIIEKKQPVAFWCNPISGHNTLYWYLQNLGQGPELLIRYENEEAVDDSQLPKDRFSAERLKGVDSTLKIQPAELGDSAVYLCASSPEVGELFFGEGSRLTVL.

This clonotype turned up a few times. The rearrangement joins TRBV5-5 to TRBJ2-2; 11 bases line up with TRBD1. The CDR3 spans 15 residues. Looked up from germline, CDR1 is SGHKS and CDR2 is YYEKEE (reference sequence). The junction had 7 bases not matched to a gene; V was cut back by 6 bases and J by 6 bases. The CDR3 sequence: CASNPGQGAPGELFF. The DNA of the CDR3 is TGTGCCAGCAACCCCGGACAGGGGGCGCCCGGGGAGCTGTTTTTT. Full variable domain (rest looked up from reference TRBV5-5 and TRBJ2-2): DAGVTQSPTHLIKTRGQQVTLRCSPISGHKSVSWYQQVLGQGPQFIFQYYEKEERGRGNFPDRFSARQFPNYSSELNVNALLLGDSALYLCASNPGQGAPGELFFGEGSRLTVL.

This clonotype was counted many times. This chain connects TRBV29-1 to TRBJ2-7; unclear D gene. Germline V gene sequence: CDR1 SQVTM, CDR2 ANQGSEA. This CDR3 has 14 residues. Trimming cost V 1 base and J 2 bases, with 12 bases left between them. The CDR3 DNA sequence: TGCAGCGTTGAAGGAGACCGCAATCCCTACGAGCAGTACTTC. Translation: CSVEGDRNPYEQYF.

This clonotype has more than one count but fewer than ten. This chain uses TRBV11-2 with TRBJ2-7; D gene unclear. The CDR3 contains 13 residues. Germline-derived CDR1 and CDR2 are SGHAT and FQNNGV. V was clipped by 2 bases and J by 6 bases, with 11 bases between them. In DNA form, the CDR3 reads TGTGCCAGCAGCTTACTCAGAGACATCGAGCAGTACGTC. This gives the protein CASSLLRDIEQYV.

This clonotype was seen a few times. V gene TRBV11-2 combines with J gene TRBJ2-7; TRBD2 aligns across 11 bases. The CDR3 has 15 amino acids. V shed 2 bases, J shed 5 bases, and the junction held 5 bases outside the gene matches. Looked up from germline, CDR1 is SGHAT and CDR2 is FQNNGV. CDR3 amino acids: CASSLISGGAHEQYF. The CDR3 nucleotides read TGTGCCAGCAGCTTAATTAGCGGGGGGGCCCACGAGCAGTACTTC.

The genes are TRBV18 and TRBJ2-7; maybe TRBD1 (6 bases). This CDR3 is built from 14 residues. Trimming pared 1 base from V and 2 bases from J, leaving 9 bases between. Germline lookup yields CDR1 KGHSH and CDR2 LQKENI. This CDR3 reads CASSPQQGTYEQYV. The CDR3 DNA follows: TGTGCCAGCTCACCACAACAGGGAACCTACGAGCAGTACGTC.

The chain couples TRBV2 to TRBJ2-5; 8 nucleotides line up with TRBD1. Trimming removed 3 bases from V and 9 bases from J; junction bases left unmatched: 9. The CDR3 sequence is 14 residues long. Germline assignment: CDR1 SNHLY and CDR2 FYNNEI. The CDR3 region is CASSELTRGLPQYF. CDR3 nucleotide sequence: TGTGCCAGCAGTGAGCTTACCAGGGGGCTGCCCCAGTACTTC.

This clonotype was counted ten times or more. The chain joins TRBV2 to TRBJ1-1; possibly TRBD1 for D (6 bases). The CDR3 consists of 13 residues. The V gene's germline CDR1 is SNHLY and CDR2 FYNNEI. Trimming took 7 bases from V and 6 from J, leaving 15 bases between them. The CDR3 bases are TGTGCCAGCACCCTCGGGGAGGGGGCTGAAGCTTTCTTT. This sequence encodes CASTLGEGAEAFF.

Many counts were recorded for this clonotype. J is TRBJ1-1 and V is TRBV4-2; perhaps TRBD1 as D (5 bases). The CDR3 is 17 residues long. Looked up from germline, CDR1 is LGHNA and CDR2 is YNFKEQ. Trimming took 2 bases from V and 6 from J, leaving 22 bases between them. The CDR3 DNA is TGTGCCAGCAGCCAAAGTCTCCAGGGAGGGCGGGCCGCTGAAGCTTTCTTT. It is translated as CASSQSLQGGRAAEAFF.